This T cell receptor (beta chain) derives from a study of blood T cell repertoires in COVID-19. Germline CDR1 MNHEY, CDR2 SMNVEV (reference sequence). Trimming cost V 4 bases and J 9 bases, with 15 bases left between them. The CDR3 is 14 residues long. Authors' data handling: Reference gene primers were amplified, and this amplification served to estimate nucleated cell counts. The repertoire was sequenced with immunoSEQ multiplex PCR; TCRdb's copy has only in-frame clones and lacks some. The V and J calls and clone size are taken from that table; D and trimming were inferred from the DNA. The repertoire consists of approximately 240,000 clones, with roughly 90% occurring once and the leading ten covering approximately 2.8%.

The chain joins TRBV27 to TRBJ2-2; tentatively, D is TRBD2 (6 bases). The source of this sequence is a woman aged 45-60 years in a cohort exposed to, infected with or recovered from COVID-19 (not recorded which). The sample comprised PBMCs or T cells enriched from blood (not recorded which). CDR3 nucleotide sequence: TGTGCCAGCAGTTGGAGGGGACGAGGCCGGGAGCTGTTTTTT. As protein: CASSWRGRGRELFF.